A single sample is the source of the 14 T cell receptor beta chains below, sequenced in a study of T cell repertoires in cytomegalovirus infection. TCRdb reprocessed the reads with MiXCR, giving one entry per CDR3 protein. The sample lists 43,000 or so distinct CDR3 sequences; approximately 20% were seen once. Their target antigens are unknown. This specimen consisted of CD8+ T cells from cultured PBMCs, obtained from culture after CMV antigen stimulation. These receptors all come from a human donor in good health (CMV status not recorded). Some clones in this sample may be carry-over from other donors' samples.

Only a few counts were recorded for this clonotype. Here the CDR3 DNA reads TGTGCCAGCAGCTTAGGCGGGAACTACGAGCAGTACTTC. Residues: CASSLGGNYEQYF. The chain recombines TRBV7-8 with TRBJ2-7; D perhaps matches TRBD2 (6 bases). The ends were cut back, 1 base at V and 3 bases at J, with 7 bases in the middle. The CDR3 sequence is 13 residues long. CDR1 and CDR2 (germline): SGHVS, FQNEAQ.

The V and J genes are TRBV7-9 and TRBJ2-2; D may be TRBD1 (5 bases). Trimming left V 0 bases short and J 11 bases short, with 10 bases between. Germline V gives CDR1 SEHNR, CDR2 FQNEAQ (reference sequence). The CDR3 is 13 amino acids. The CDR3 is CASSLAGAGELFF. CDR3 in DNA: TGTGCCAGCAGCTTAGCTGGGGCTGGCGAGCTGTTTTTT. Full variable domain (missing parts from reference TRBV7-9 and TRBJ2-2): DTGVSQNPRHKITKRGQNVTFRCDPISEHNRLYWYRQTLGQGPEFLTYFQNEAQLEKSRLLSDRFSAERPKGSFSTLEIQRTEQGDSAMYLCASSLAGAGELFFGEGSRLTVL.

A note on this clonotype: A much larger clone lies a single base off, so this may be a read error. This chain joins TRBV7-2 and TRBJ2-6; TRBD1 matches at 7 bases. The V segment lost 6 bases and the J segment 1 base; nucleotides outside the gene matches: 3. This CDR3 is built from 15 residues. Looked up from germline, CDR1 is SGHTA and CDR2 is FQGNSA. Written as DNA, the CDR3 is TGTGCCAGCAGTTGGGACAGATCTGGGGCCAACGTCCTGACTTTC. It encodes CASSWDRSGANVLTF. The full variable domain, its missing parts supplied by reference TRBV7-2 and TRBJ2-6, is GAGVSQSPSNKVTEKGKDVELRCDPISGHTALYWYRQSLGQGLEFLIYFQGNSAPDKSGLPSDRFSAERTGGSVSTLTIQRTQQEDSAVYLCASSWDRSGANVLTFGAGSRLTVL.

This clonotype was seen a handful of times. The chain recombines TRBV7-8 with TRBJ2-5, with D tentatively TRBD1 (7 bases). The CDR3 is 13 amino acids. The V end lost 7 bases, the J end lost 4 bases, and 13 bases lay between the germline ends. CDR1 SGHVS and CDR2 FQNEAQ come from the germline V gene. The CDR3 region is CASMAGGGETQYF. The CDR3 DNA sequence: TGTGCCAGCATGGCAGGGGGAGGAGAGACCCAGTACTTC. The full variable domain, its missing parts supplied by reference TRBV7-8 and TRBJ2-5, is GAGVSQSPRYKVAKRGQDVALRCDPISGHVSLFWYQQALGQGPEFLTYFQNEAQLDKSGLPSDRFFAERPEGSVSTLKIQRTQQEDSAVYLCASMAGGGETQYFGPGTRLLVL.

This clonotype was counted at least ten times. This chain connects TRBV7-3 to TRBJ2-1; the match to TRBD2 covers 14 bases. The trim removed 5 bases at V and 13 bases at J, leaving 7 bases unmatched. Germline lookup yields CDR1 SGHTA and CDR2 FQGTGA. This CDR3 is 14 amino acids long. The CDR3 loop is CASSPGTSGGAQFF. The CDR3 nucleotides read TGTGCCAGCAGCCCGGGGACTAGCGGGGGTGCTCAGTTCTTC.

The V and J genes are TRBV12-3 or TRBV12-4 and TRBJ2-5; D might be TRBD2 (6 bases). Trimming took off 1 base at V and 5 bases at J, with 11 bases between the two ends. CDR3 length equals 14 residues. CDR3 in amino acids: CASSLGGRGETQYF. In nucleotides, the CDR3 is TGTGCCAGCAGTTTAGGAGGACGGGGGGAGACCCAGTACTTC.

The chain uses TRBV7-9 and TRBJ1-1; D unresolved. Deletions cut 5 bases from V and 4 bases from J, with 8 bases between. CDR1 is SEHNR, CDR2 FQNEAQ, per germline (reference sequence). This CDR3 is 12 amino acids long. The CDR3 loop is CASSVSGTEAFF. CDR3 DNA sequence: TGTGCCAGCAGCGTATCGGGCACTGAAGCTTTCTTT.

This clonotype was counted at least ten times. The chain uses TRBV28 and TRBJ1-5, with a possible D match to TRBD1 (5 bases). This CDR3 comprises 17 residues. The V end was cut by 2 bases, the J end by 1 base, with 15 bases between. The germline CDR1 and CDR2 sequences are MDHEN and SYDVKM. Written as DNA, the CDR3 is TGTGCCAGCAGTTTAAGAGGTCAGGGAGGGAGCAATCAGCCCCAGCATTTT. It encodes CASSLRGQGGSNQPQHF.

This clonotype appeared a few times. CDR3 sequence: CASRSLSGRDTGELFF. The CDR3 bases are TGTGCCAGCAGGTCCCTTAGCGGGAGGGACACCGGGGAGCTGTTTTTT. V and J are TRBV12-3 or TRBV12-4 and TRBJ2-2, with 11 bases identical to TRBD2. Unmatched junction bases numbered 6, after V lost 6 bases and J lost 3 bases. There are 16 residues in the CDR3.

A remark on this clonotype: A much bigger clone sits one base away, suggesting this may be a read error. This chain connects TRBV25-1 to TRBJ1-5; 11 bases are a match to TRBD1. Germline CDR1 MGHDK, CDR2 SYGVNS. V lost 3 bases and J lost 1; bases outside the gene matches: 11. The CDR3 is 19 amino acids. The CDR3 region has the DNA TGTGCCAGCAGTGATTTTCACCGGGACAGGGGGAGCAGCAATCAGCCCCAGCATTTT. As protein: CASSDFHRDRGSSNQPQHF. Full variable domain (outside the CDR3, taken from reference TRBV25-1 and TRBJ1-5): EADIYQTPRYLVIGTGKKITLECSQTMGHDKMYWYQQDPGMELHLIHYSYGVNSTEKGDLSSESTVSRIRTEHFPLTLESARPSHTSQYLCASSDFHRDRGSSNQPQHFGDGTRLSIL.

Judged by abundance, this clonotype is medium-sized. Here the CDR3 reads CASSVALSPQETQYF. The CDR3 DNA reads TGTGCCAGCAGCGTAGCCCTCTCGCCACAAGAGACCCAGTACTTC. This chain links TRBV9 with TRBJ2-5; D gene ambiguous. The CDR3 is 15 amino acids. V lost 0 bases and J lost 2, with 11 bases in between. Germline assignment: CDR1 SGDLS and CDR2 YYNGEE. Looking up the rest from reference TRBV9 and TRBJ2-5 gives the full variable domain: DSGVTQTPKHLITATGQRVTLRCSPRSGDLSVYWYQQSLDQGLQFLIQYYNGEERAKGNILERFSAQQFPDLHSELNLSSLELGDSALYFCASSVALSPQETQYFGPGTRLLVL.

This clonotype was detected a few times. The chain combines TRBV5-1 with TRBJ2-3, with 7 nucleotides matching TRBD2. CDR1 is SGHRS, CDR2 YFSETQ, per germline. The J segment lost 1 base and the V segment lost 0 bases, leaving 2 bases of the junction unmatched. CDR3 size: 15 residues. In DNA form, the CDR3 reads TGCGCCAGCAGCTTGGCCGCGGGGGGCACAGATACGCAGTATTTT. It encodes CASSLAAGGTDTQYF.

This rearrangement joins TRBV19 to TRBJ1-2; TRBD1 is a possible D gene (6 bases). The V and J ends lost 3 bases and 0 bases respectively, with 14 bases between them. CDR3 size: 16 residues. Looked up from germline, CDR1 is LNHDA and CDR2 is SQIVND (reference sequence). The CDR3 is CASSIRTDSSNYGYTF. The CDR3 nucleotides read TGTGCCAGTAGTATCCGGACAGATTCTTCTAACTATGGCTACACCTTC.

Many counts were recorded for this clonotype. V and J are TRBV6-2 or TRBV6-3 and TRBJ1-1; D call uncertain. The CDR3 loop spans 14 amino acids. The V end lost 2 bases, the J end lost 1 base, and 8 bases lay between the germline ends. CDR1 MNHEY and CDR2 SVGEGT come from the germline V gene. The CDR3 reads CASSYGGGNTEAFF. CDR3 nucleotide sequence: TGTGCCAGCAGTTACGGTGGAGGGAACACTGAAGCTTTCTTT.